The 20 T cell receptor beta chains given below trace back to one sample, sequenced in a study of cytomegalovirus exposure and HLA in healthy donors. Assay used: immunoSEQ multiplex PCR; TCRdb lists only in-frame clones, some missing. The sample holds about 130,000 clones; roughly 86% are singletons and the top ten take less than 1.5%. Specimen: PBMCs. These receptors all come from a man aged 30 to 45 in good health and CMV-seronegative.

The V gene is TRBV19, the J gene TRBJ1-5; D is unresolved. The CDR3 has 15 residues. Germline CDR1 LNHDA, CDR2 SQIVND (reference sequence). Trimming pared 2 bases from V and 0 bases from J, leaving 8 bases between. Here the CDR3 reads CASSITDYSNQPQHF. CDR3 coding DNA: TGTGCCAGTAGTATAACAGATTATAGCAATCAGCCCCAGCATTTT.

The chain combines TRBV6-5 with TRBJ1-1; 10 bases map to TRBD1. Germline V gene sequence: CDR1 MNHEY, CDR2 SVGAGI. The length of the CDR3 is 11 residues. V lost 5 bases to trimming and J lost 11 bases; unmatched junction nucleotides: 2. The CDR3 DNA reads TGTGCCAGCAGTAGACAGGGGGCGGCTTTCTTT. Protein sequence: CASSRQGAAFF.

The rearrangement joins TRBV7-7 to TRBJ2-5, with D maybe TRBD1 (5 bases). Germline V gene sequence: CDR1 SSHAT, CDR2 FNYEAQ (reference sequence). This CDR3 is 15 amino acids long. Trimming stripped 1 base from V and 5 bases from J, with 14 bases between. In nucleotides, the CDR3 is TGTGCCAGCAGCTTAGACAGGTCATTAGGGGAGACCCAGTACTTC. Translated, it gives CASSLDRSLGETQYF.

This rearrangement joins TRBV27 to TRBJ2-7; tentatively, D is TRBD1 (5 bases). There are 14 residues in the CDR3. Per the germline V gene, CDR1 is MNHEY and CDR2 is SMNVEV (reference sequence). The ends were cut back, 3 bases at V and 6 bases at J, with 15 bases in the middle. The CDR3 DNA reads TGTGCCAGCAGTTTGTTGCAGGGCTCGACCGAGCAGTACTTC. Translating gives CASSLLQGSTEQYF.

A few counts support this clone. Within the sample, other DNA sequences also encode this same CDR3. The gene calls are TRBV30 and TRBJ1-1, with no clear D. Deletions cut 3 bases from V and 7 bases from J, with 9 bases between. The CDR3 has 11 residues. CDR1 is GTSNPN and CDR2 is SVGIG in the germline V gene (reference sequence). CDR3 nucleotide sequence: TGTGCCTGGAGCCCAGAGGGTGAAGCTTTCTTT. Protein sequence: CAWSPEGEAFF. Complete variable domain (other parts from reference TRBV30 and TRBJ1-1): SQTIHQWPATLVQPVGSPLSLECTVEGTSNPNLYWYRQAAGRGLQLLFYSVGIGQISSEVPQNLSASRPQDRQFILSSKKLLLSDSGFYLCAWSPEGEAFFGQGTRLTVV.

The rearrangement links TRBV30 to TRBJ2-7; D may be TRBD2 (5 bases). The CDR3 contains 14 residues. Trimming took 2 bases from V and 4 from J, leaving 15 bases between them. CDR1 GTSNPN and CDR2 SVGIG come from the germline V gene (reference sequence). The CDR3 nucleotides read TGTGCCTGGAGTTTGGCGGGTGCTTGGTACGAGCAGTACTTC. This translates into CAWSLAGAWYEQYF.

This chain links TRBV7-9 with TRBJ2-7; 10 bases align to TRBD2. The CDR3 contains 13 residues. In germline, CDR1 is SEHNR, CDR2 FQNEAQ (reference sequence). V lost 5 bases and J lost 3; bases outside the gene matches: 1. The CDR3 loop reads CASSPSGSYEQYF. The CDR3 nucleotides are TGTGCCAGCAGCCCTAGCGGGAGCTACGAGCAGTACTTC.

The rearrangement joins TRBV29-1 to TRBJ1-2, with 7 bases fitting TRBD1. V was pared by 6 bases and J by 6 bases, with 13 bases of the junction left unmatched. Germline loops: CDR1 SQVTM, CDR2 ANQGSEA. The CDR3 is made up of 14 amino acids. The CDR3 protein is CSVDRDGLLNGYTF. Written as DNA, the CDR3 is TGCAGCGTCGACAGGGATGGACTTCTGAATGGCTACACCTTC.

V gene TRBV25-1 combines with J gene TRBJ1-5, with D possibly being TRBD1 (6 bases). Trimming left V 5 bases short and J 4 bases short, with 15 bases between. CDR1 and CDR2 from the germline V gene are MGHDK and SYGVNS. This CDR3 is 15 amino acids long. The CDR3, as DNA: TGTGCCAGCAGTCCACACGGGACAAGTAATCAGCCCCAGCATTTT. As protein: CASSPHGTSNQPQHF.

The J gene is TRBJ1-1, the V gene TRBV6-5; the D is unclear. Germline V gives CDR1 MNHEY, CDR2 SVGAGI. This CDR3 comprises 12 residues. With 2 bases removed from V and 1 base from J, the gap between germline ends came to 2 bases. CDR3 nucleotides: TGTGCCAGCAGTTACCGGAACACTGAAGCTTTCTTT. Translated, it gives CASSYRNTEAFF.

The J gene is TRBJ2-1, the V gene TRBV30; 8 nucleotides match TRBD2. CDR1 is GTSNPN, CDR2 SVGIG, per germline (reference sequence). The CDR3 has 16 residues. With 0 bases clipped from V and 3 bases from J, the junction kept 7 bases outside the gene matches. The CDR3 region is CAWSVDPAGVYNEQFF. DNA of the CDR3: TGTGCCTGGAGTGTTGACCCAGCGGGAGTCTACAATGAGCAGTTCTTC.

The chain is built from TRBV7-2 and TRBJ2-1; TRBD2 agrees at 9 bases. Germline V gene sequence: CDR1 SGHTA, CDR2 FQGNSA. V trimming: 6 bases; J trimming: 7 bases; junction bases outside the gene matches: 13. The length of the CDR3 is 16 residues. CDR3 nucleotides: TGTGCCAGCAGAGAAACCGGGACTAGCCCTGGGAATGAGCAGTTCTTC. As protein: CASRETGTSPGNEQFF.

This clone was observed a few times. The rearrangement links TRBV7-3 to TRBJ1-1; D is unresolved. Germline CDR1 and CDR2: SGHTA and FQGTGA. The CDR3 has 13 amino acids. V dropped 1 base and J dropped 6 bases, with 9 bases sitting between them. The CDR3 coding sequence is TGTGCCAGCAGCTTAAGAAGAGATTCTGAAGCTTTCTTT. Its translation is CASSLRRDSEAFF.

This clone showed up many times. The chain joins TRBV6-4 to TRBJ2-1; 7 nucleotides match TRBD2. CDR1 and CDR2 (germline): MRHNA, SNTAGT. This CDR3 spans 15 amino acids. With 3 bases clipped from V and 0 bases from J, the junction kept 2 bases outside the gene matches. The CDR3 spells CASSEVAGSYNEQFF. DNA for the CDR3: TGTGCCAGCAGTGAGGTAGCGGGCTCCTACAATGAGCAGTTCTTC.

This rearrangement joins TRBV6-1 to TRBJ2-1, with D maybe TRBD1 (6 bases). The CDR3 sequence is 13 residues long. CDR1 is MNHNS, CDR2 SASEGT, per germline. V lost 1 base and J lost 10, with 11 bases in between. CDR3 nucleotides: TGTGCCAGCAGTGAAGTGGGGGCCCGGGAGCAGTTCTTC. Its protein product is CASSEVGAREQFF.

The rearrangement uses TRBV9 and TRBJ2-7, with unresolved D. CDR3 length: 14 residues. Germline V gene lookup returns CDR1 SGDLS and CDR2 YYNGEE. V lost 0 bases, J lost 0 bases, and 7 bases lay in between. The CDR3 region has the DNA TGTGCCAGCAGCGTAGGGTCTAACTCCTACGAGCAGTACTTC. Translating it yields CASSVGSNSYEQYF.

The chain has TRBV7-2 and TRBJ2-7; 7 bases match TRBD2. Germline V lookup: CDR1 SGHTA, CDR2 FQGNSA. With V trimmed by 6 bases and J by 3 bases, 8 bases remained unmatched. The CDR3 has 14 residues. Here the CDR3 reads CASRLGGGHYEQYF. DNA of the CDR3: TGTGCCAGCAGACTCGGGGGAGGGCACTACGAGCAGTACTTC.

This chain links TRBV12-5 with TRBJ1-1; D ambiguous. CDR1 is LGHNT and CDR2 is FRNRAP in the germline V gene. This CDR3 contains 12 residues. Deletions cut 4 bases from V and 5 bases from J, with 8 bases between. CDR3 region: CASGSDMTEAFF. Written as DNA, the CDR3 is TGTGCTAGTGGTTCAGACATGACTGAAGCTTTCTTT.

This rearrangement joins TRBV19 to TRBJ1-5; TRBD1 matches at 9 bases. Germline CDR1 is LNHDA and CDR2 is SQIVND (reference sequence). Trimming took 3 bases from V and 4 from J; bases not matched to a gene: 7. The CDR3 totals 16 residues. CDR3 in amino acids: CASSIGQGSGNQPQHF. In nucleotides, the CDR3 is TGTGCCAGTAGTATCGGACAGGGGAGCGGTAATCAGCCCCAGCATTTT.

The gene calls are TRBV19 and TRBJ1-5, with D maybe TRBD1 (6 bases). The CDR3 spans 12 residues. Germline V gene data show CDR1 as LNHDA and CDR2 as SQIVND (reference sequence). Written as DNA, the CDR3 is TGTGCGGGGGAACAGGGTTGCCAGCCCCAGCATTTT. Its translation is CAGEQGCQPQHF.